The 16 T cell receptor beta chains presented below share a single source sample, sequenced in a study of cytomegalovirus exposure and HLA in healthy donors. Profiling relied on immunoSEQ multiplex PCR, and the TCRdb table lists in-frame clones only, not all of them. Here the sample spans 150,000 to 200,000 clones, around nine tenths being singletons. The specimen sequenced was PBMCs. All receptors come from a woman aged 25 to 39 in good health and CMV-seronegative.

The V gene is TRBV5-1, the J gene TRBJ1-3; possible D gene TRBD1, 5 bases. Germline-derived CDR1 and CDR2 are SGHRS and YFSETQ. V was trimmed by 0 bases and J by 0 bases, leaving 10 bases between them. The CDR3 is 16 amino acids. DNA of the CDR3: TGCGCCAGCAGCTTGGAAGGGGCAGCCTCTGGAAACACCATATATTTT. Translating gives CASSLEGAASGNTIYF.

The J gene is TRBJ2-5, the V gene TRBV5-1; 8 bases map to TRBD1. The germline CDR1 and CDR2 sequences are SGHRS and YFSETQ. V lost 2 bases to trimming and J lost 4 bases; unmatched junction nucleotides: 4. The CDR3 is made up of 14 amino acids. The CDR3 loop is CASSFDRGVETQYF. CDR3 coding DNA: TGCGCCAGCAGCTTCGACAGGGGCGTAGAGACCCAGTACTTC.

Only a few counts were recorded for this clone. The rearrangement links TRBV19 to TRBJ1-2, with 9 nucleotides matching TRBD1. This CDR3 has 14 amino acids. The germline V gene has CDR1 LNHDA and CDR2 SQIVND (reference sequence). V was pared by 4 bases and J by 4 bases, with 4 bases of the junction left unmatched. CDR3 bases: TGTGCCAGTAGTAAGGACAGGGGTCCCTATGGCTACACCTTC. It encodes CASSKDRGPYGYTF.

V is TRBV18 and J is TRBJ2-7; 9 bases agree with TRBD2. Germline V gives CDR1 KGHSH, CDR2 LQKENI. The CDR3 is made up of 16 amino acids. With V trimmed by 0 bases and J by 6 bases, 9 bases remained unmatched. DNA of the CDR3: TGTGCCAGCTCACCACCGGGGCGGGGGGGCCAGGGCGAGCAGTACTTC. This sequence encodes CASSPPGRGGQGEQYF.

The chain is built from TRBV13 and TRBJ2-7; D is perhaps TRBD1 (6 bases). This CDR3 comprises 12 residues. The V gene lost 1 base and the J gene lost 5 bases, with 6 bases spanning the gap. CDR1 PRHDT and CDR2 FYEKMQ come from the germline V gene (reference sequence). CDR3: CASSLAGDEQYF. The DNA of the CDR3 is TGTGCCAGCAGCTTAGCAGGGGACGAGCAGTACTTC.

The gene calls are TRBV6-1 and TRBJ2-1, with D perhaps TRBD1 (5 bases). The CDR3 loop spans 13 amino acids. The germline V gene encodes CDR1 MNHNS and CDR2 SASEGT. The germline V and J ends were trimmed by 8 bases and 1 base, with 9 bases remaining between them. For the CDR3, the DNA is TGTGCCAGCCAGGGTCTTTCCTACAATGAGCAGTTCTTC. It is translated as CASQGLSYNEQFF.

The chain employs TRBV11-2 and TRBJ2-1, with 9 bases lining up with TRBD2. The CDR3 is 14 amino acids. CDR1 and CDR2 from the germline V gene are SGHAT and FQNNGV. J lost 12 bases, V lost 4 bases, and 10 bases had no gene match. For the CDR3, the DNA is TGTGCCAGCAGCTCCCTAGCGGGGAGAAGCTTGCAGTTCTTC. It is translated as CASSSLAGRSLQFF.

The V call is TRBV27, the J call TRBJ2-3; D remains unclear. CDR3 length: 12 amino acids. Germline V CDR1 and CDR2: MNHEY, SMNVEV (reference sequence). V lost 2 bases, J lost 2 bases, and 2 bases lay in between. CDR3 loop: CASSLLTDTQYF. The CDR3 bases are TGTGCCAGCAGTTTACTCACAGATACGCAGTATTTT.

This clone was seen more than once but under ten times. CDR3 residues: CASSQDLTAAAGEDAQHF. The CDR3, as DNA: TGTGCCAGCAGCCAAGATCTAACGGCGGCAGCGGGAGAGGATGCCCAGCATTTT. The chain joins TRBV4-2 to TRBJ1-5, with D unclear. The germline V gene encodes CDR1 LGHNA and CDR2 YNFKEQ. The CDR3 runs to 18 residues. The V end was cut by 0 bases, the J end by 11 bases, with 26 bases between.

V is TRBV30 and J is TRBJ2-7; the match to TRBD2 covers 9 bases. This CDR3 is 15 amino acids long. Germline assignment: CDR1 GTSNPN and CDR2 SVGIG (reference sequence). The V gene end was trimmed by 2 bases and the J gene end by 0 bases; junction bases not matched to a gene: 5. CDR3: CAWSRPSGVSYEQYF. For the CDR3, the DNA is TGTGCCTGGAGTCGTCCTAGCGGGGTCTCCTACGAGCAGTACTTC.

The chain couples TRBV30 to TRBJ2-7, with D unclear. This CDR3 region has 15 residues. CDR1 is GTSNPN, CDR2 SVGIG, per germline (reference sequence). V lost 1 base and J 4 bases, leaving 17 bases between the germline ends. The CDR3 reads CAWSDFYGARYEQYF. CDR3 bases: TGTGCCTGGAGTGATTTCTACGGAGCGAGGTACGAGCAGTACTTC. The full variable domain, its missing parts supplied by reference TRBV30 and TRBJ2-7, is SQTIHQWPATLVQPVGSPLSLECTVEGTSNPNLYWYRQAAGRGLQLLFYSVGIGQISSEVPQNLSASRPQDRQFILSSKKLLLSDSGFYLCAWSDFYGARYEQYFGPGTRLTVT.

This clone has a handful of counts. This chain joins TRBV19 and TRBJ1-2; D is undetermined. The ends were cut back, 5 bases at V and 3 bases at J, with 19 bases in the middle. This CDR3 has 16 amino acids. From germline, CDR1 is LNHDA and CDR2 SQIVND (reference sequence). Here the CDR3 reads CASSLQLRGRYYGYTF. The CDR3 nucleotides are TGTGCCAGTAGTCTCCAACTGCGGGGTCGGTACTATGGCTACACCTTC.

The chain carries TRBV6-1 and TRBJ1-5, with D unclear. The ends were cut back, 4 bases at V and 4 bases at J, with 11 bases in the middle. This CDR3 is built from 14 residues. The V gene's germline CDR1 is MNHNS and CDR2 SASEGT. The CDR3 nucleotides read TGTGCCAGCAGTGCACGGACGGGGAATCAGCCCCAGCATTTT. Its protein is CASSARTGNQPQHF.

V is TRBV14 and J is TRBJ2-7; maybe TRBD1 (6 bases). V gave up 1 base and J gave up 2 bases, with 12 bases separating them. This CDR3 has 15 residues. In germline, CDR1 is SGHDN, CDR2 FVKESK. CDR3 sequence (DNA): TGTGCCAGCAGCCAAGGTGGGGGCCCGACCTACGAGCAGTACTTC. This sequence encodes CASSQGGGPTYEQYF.

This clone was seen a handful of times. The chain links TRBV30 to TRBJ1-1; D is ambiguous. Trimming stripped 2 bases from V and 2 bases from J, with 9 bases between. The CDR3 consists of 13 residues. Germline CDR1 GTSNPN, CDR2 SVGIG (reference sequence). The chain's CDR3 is CAWSQGANTEAFF. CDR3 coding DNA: TGTGCCTGGAGTCAAGGAGCTAACACTGAAGCTTTCTTT.

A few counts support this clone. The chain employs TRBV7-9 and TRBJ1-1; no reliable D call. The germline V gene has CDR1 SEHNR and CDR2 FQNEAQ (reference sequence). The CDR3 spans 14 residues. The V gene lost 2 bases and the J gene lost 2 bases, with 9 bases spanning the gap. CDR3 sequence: CASSLQRSNTEAFF. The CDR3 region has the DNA TGTGCCAGCAGCTTACAGAGGTCTAACACTGAAGCTTTCTTT.